This T cell receptor (beta chain) was recorded in a study of vaccination and CD4 T cells after COVID-19. Per germline, CDR1 DFQATT and CDR2 SNEGSKA (reference sequence). The CDR3 is 12 amino acids. Between the trimmed V and J ends, which lost 8 bases and 7 bases, there was a span of 15 bases. Sequencing of the DNA from cultured CD4+ T cells was carried out with the Oncomine TCR Beta short-read assay. TCRdb used MiXCR to reprocess the PCR reads, holding one entry per CDR3 protein. This sample has roughly 17,000 distinct CDR3 sequences; roughly 56% occur once, and the top ten carry approximately 9.1%. Treatment given: roughly 11-day PBMC culture with coronavirus spike peptide pools or control peptides (ViraFEST assay). In the case of this clonotype: The antigen is unknown.

The chain links TRBV20-1 to TRBJ2-1; D ambiguous. The receptor was isolated from a human donor who had recovered from COVID-19. Sequences were obtained from CD4+ T cells from blood, cultured in vitro. The CDR3 protein is CSPRPSWNEQFF. The CDR3 DNA is TGCAGTCCCCGCCCGAGTTGGAATGAGCAGTTCTTC.